What follows are 5 T cell receptor beta chains derived from one specimen sequenced in a study of blood T cells in healthy people across ages. A second roughly 6 to 11 cycle PCR used barcoded and J-beta primers. One entry per CDR3 protein, called by TCRdb with MiXCR from the 5' RACE reads. The repertoire has about a million distinct CDR3 sequences, around 46% of them found once; the top ten carry under 15%. Input material: blood. The source is a man aged 25 to 40 in good health.

The chain uses TRBV3-1 and TRBJ1-1, with a possible D match to TRBD1 (6 bases). V lost 4 bases, J lost 1 base, and 19 bases lay in between. Germline CDR1 and CDR2: LGHDT and YNNKEL (reference sequence). The length of the CDR3 is 17 residues. The CDR3 region has the DNA TGTGCCAGCAGCCTGGGGGCGGTTGGCCGATCGAACACTGAAGCTTTCTTT. It translates to CASSLGAVGRSNTEAFF.

DNA of the CDR3: TGTGCCAGCAGTCTGTACAGGGATGGAGGTCAGCCCCAGCATTTT. This gives the protein CASSLYRDGGQPQHF. This rearrangement joins TRBV12-3 or TRBV12-4 to TRBJ1-5; D perhaps matches TRBD1 (6 bases). Trimming left V 5 bases short and J 6 bases short, with 17 bases between. The CDR3 extends over 15 amino acids.

CDR3 coding DNA: TGCGCCAGCAGCCCCAACAGGGGGGACATTCAGTACTTC. Translating gives CASSPNRGDIQYF. The chain couples TRBV4-1 to TRBJ2-4; 8 bases line up with TRBD1. The CDR3 is 13 residues long. V dropped 4 bases and J dropped 8; count of bases not matched to a gene: 4. The germline gives CDR1 MGHRA, CDR2 YSYEKL.

Of note for this clonotype: The junction does not match germline at one end; this may be a read error. CDR3 residues: CASSLRVDRQETQYF. The CDR3 DNA reads as TGTGCTAGCAGCTTGAGAGTGGACAGGCAAGAGACCCAGTACTTC. This chain joins TRBV7-7 and TRBJ2-5; 7 bases agree with TRBD1. CDR1 and CDR2 (germline): SSHAT, FNYEAQ (reference sequence). This CDR3 region has 15 residues.

The chain joins TRBV4-1 to TRBJ1-4, with 7 bases fitting TRBD1. Losses at the gene ends were 2 bases for V and 4 bases for J; bases not matched to a gene: 4. Per the germline V gene, CDR1 is MGHRA and CDR2 is YSYEKL. The CDR3 runs to 15 residues. In DNA, the CDR3 is TGCGCCAGCAGCCAACCTGACAGGGATAATGAAAAACTGTTTTTT. This translates into CASSQPDRDNEKLFF.